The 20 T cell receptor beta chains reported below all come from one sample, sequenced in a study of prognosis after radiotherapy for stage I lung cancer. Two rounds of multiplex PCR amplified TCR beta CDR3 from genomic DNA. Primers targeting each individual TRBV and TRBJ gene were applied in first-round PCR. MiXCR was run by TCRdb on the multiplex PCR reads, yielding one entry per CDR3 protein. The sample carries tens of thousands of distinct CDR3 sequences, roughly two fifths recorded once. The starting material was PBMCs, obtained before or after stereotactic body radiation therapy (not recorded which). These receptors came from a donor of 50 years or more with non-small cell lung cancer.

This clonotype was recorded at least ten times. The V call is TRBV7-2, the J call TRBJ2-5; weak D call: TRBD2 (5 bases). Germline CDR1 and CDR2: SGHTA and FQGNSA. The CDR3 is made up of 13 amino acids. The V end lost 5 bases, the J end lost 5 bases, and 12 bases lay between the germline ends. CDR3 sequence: CASSRARGETQYF. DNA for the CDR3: TGTGCCAGCAGCCGGGCCCGAGGGGAGACCCAGTACTTC.

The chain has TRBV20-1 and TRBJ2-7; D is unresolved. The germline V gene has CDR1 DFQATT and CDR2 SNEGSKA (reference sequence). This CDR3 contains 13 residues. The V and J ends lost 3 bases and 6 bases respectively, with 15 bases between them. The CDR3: CSARGTTVREQYF. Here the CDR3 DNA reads TGCAGTGCTAGGGGAACGACTGTGCGCGAGCAGTACTTC.

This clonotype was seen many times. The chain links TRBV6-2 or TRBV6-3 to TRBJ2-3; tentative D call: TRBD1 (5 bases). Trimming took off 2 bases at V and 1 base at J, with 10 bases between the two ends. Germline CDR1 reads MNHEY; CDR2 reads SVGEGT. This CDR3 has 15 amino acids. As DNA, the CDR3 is TGTGCCAGCAGTTACAGGGGAAAAGGCACAGATACGCAGTATTTT. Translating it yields CASSYRGKGTDTQYF.

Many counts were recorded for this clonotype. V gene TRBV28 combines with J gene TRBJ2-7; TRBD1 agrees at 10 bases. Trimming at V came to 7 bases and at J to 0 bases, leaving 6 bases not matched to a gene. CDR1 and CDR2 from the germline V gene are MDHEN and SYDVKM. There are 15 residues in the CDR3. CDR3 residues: CASKVRDRGSYEQYF. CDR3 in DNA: TGTGCCAGCAAAGTCCGGGACAGGGGCTCCTACGAGCAGTACTTC.

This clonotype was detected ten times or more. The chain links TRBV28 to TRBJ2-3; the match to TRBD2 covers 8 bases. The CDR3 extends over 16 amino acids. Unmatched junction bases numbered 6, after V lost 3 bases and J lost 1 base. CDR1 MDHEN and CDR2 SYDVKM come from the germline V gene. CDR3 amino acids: CASSFHPGGGTDTQYF. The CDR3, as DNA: TGTGCCAGCAGTTTTCACCCGGGAGGGGGCACAGATACGCAGTATTTT.

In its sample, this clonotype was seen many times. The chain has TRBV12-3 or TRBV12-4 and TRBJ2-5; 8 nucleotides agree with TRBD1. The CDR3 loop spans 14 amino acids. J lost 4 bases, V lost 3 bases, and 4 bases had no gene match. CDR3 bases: TGTGCCAGCAGTTTGGTACAGGGGGGAGAGACCCAGTACTTC. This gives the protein CASSLVQGGETQYF.

The CDR3 sequence: CAIIYNTGELFF. CDR3 coding DNA: TGTGCCATCATTTACAACACCGGGGAGCTGTTTTTT. The V gene is TRBV6-9, the J gene TRBJ2-2; D is ambiguous. Trimming cost V 10 bases and J 2 bases, with 8 bases left between them. Germline loops: CDR1 MNHGY, CDR2 SVAAGI. This CDR3 has 12 amino acids.

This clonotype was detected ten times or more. The CDR3: CASRTHGNTGELFF. CDR3 bases: TGTGCCAGCAGGACCCACGGGAACACCGGGGAGCTGTTTTTT. The chain joins TRBV28 to TRBJ2-2; D not resolved. Germline CDR1 and CDR2: MDHEN and SYDVKM. V lost 6 bases, J lost 1 base, and 9 bases lay in between. This CDR3 comprises 14 residues.

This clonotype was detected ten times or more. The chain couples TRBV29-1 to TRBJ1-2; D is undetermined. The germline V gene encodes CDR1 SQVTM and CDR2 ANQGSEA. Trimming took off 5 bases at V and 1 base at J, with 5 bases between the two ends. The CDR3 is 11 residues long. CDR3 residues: CSVLDNYGYTF. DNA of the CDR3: TGCAGCGTTTTGGATAACTATGGCTACACCTTC.

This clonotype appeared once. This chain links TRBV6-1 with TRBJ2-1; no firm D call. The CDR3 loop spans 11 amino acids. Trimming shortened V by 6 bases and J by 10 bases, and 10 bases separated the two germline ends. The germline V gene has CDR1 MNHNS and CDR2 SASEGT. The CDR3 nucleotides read TGTGCCAGCAGCCGACTGGACGAGCAGTTCTTC. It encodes CASSRLDEQFF.

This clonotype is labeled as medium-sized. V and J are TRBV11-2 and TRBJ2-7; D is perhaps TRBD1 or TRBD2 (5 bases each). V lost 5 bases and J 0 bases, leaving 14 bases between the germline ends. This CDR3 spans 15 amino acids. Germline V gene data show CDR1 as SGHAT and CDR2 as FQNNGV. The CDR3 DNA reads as TGTGCCAGCAGCCATCGAGGGGTTAGCTCCTACGAGCAGTACTTC. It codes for CASSHRGVSSYEQYF.

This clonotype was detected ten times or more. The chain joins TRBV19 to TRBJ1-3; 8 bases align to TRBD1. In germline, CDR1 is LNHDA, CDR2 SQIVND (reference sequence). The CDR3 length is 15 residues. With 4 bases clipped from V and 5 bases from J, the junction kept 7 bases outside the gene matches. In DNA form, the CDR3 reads TGTGCCAGTAGTACAGGGGGCGCCGGAAGAAACACCATATATTTT. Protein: CASSTGGAGRNTIYF.

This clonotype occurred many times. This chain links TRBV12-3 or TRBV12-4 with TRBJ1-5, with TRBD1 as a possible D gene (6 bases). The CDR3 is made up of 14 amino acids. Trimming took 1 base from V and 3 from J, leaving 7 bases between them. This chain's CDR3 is CASSLGQANQPQHF. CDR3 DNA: TGTGCCAGCAGTTTAGGACAGGCCAATCAGCCCCAGCATTTT.

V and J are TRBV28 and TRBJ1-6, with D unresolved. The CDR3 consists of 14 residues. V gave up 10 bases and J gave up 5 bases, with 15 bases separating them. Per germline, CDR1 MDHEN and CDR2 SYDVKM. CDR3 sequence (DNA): TGTGCCACCCGTACCGGGAAACATAATTCACCCCTCCACTTT. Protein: CATRTGKHNSPLHF.

Written as DNA, the CDR3 is TGTGCCAACGCCGAGACTCCTTACTACGAGCAGTACTTC. Amino acids: CANAETPYYEQYF. The genes are TRBV24-1 and TRBJ2-7; D is ambiguous. The germline V gene encodes CDR1 KGHDR and CDR2 SFDVKD. The germline V and J ends were trimmed by 11 bases and 3 bases, with 16 bases remaining between them. CDR3 length: 13 residues.

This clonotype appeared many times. The CDR3 loop reads CASSLASGRTRNEQFF. CDR3 bases: TGTGCCAGCAGCTTAGCGAGCGGGAGGACGCGGAATGAGCAGTTCTTC. V is TRBV7-2 and J is TRBJ2-1, with 9 bases matching TRBD2. The CDR3 has 16 amino acids. J was trimmed by 7 bases and V by 0 bases; bases with no gene match: 7. Germline V gene lookup returns CDR1 SGHTA and CDR2 FQGNSA.

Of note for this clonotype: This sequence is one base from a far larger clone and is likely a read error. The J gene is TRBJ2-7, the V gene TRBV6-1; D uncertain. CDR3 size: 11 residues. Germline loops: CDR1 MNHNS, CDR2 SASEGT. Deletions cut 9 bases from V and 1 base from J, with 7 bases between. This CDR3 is CARSSSYEQYF. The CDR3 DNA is TGTGCCAGAAGTTCTTCCTACGAGCAGTACTTC.

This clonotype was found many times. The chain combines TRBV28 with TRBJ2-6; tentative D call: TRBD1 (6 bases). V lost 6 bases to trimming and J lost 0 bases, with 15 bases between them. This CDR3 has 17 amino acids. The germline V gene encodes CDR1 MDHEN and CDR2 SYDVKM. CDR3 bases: TGTGCCAGCAGCCTGGTACAGGGAGACTCTGGGGCCAACGTCCTGACTTTC. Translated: CASSLVQGDSGANVLTF.

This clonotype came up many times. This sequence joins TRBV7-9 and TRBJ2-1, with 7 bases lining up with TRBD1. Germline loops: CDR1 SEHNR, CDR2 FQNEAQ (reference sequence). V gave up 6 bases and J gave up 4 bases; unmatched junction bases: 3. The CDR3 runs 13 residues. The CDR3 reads CASRAGGYNEQFF. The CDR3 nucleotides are TGTGCCAGCAGAGCAGGGGGTTACAATGAGCAGTTCTTC.

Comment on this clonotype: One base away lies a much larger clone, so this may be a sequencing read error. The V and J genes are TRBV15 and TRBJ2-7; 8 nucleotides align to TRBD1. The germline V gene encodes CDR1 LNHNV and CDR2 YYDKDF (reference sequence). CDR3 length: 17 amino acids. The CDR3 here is CDTSMTTSGGANHEQYF. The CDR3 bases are TGTGACACCAGCATGACAACTTCAGGGGGCGCGAACCACGAGCAGTACTTC.